This T cell receptor (beta chain) is drawn from a study of T cells in Graves' hyperthyroidism and ophthalmopathy. In making diagnoses, clinical symptoms, serum thyroxine and TRAb, thyroid ultrasound and orbital computed tomography were all used. Using RNA transcripts as the source, TCR beta CDR3 regions were amplified. With the HTBI primer set, the TCR CDR3 went through a first round of RT-PCR. In TCRdb, the multiplex PCR reads were re-called with MiXCR into one record per CDR3 protein. The table records 110,000 to 150,000 distinct CDR3 sequences, 22% of them present only once. Germline V CDR1 and CDR2: DFQATT, SNEGSKA (reference sequence). J gave up 1 base and V 3 bases, and 15 bases lay outside the gene matches. The CDR3 is made up of 17 amino acids. This clonotype turned up a few times.

The source of this sequence is a woman between 45 and 65 years old with Graves' hyperthyroidism that later progressed to Graves' ophthalmopathy. The sequenced sample was blood. This chain joins TRBV20-1 and TRBJ2-7; 7 bases agree with TRBD2. The DNA for the CDR3 is TGCAGTGCTAGGGGGTTTACAAGCGGGAAGACATCCTACGAGCAGTACTTC. It translates to CSARGFTSGKTSYEQYF.